Listed below are T cell receptor beta chains from one sample, sequenced in a study of graft-versus-host responses after intestinal transplantation. Data came from immunoSEQ multiplex PCR; TCRdb stores just in-frame clones and leaves some out. In the table there are under 20,000 clones, 86% of which are singletons. Material: PBMCs, obtained about 230 days after intestinal transplant. The receptors were sampled from a human patient who received an intestinal transplant, so some T cells may come from the graft donor. Both conserved end residues are part of each CDR3. D genes are given only for firm matches. Clone size is stated in some rows and not others, as once, few, many or a class when expanded.

few	TRBJ2-1	TRBD2	TRBV6-4	CASSEVFRGGYEQFF
NA	TRBJ1-6	NA	TRBV4-2	CASSQDNGVTLHF
NA	TRBJ2-6	NA	TRBV13	CASSLLVSARSGANVLTF
NA	TRBJ2-1	TRBD2	TRBV14	CASSPGVASGGSYNEQFF
NA	TRBJ2-7	NA	TRBV6-5	CASSSPGLSYEQYF
NA	TRBJ2-7	NA	TRBV9	CASRGAYEQYF
once	TRBJ2-5	NA	TRBV21-1	CASLGLAGETQYF
NA	TRBJ2-2	TRBD1	TRBV29-1	CSVGRPTTGGGTGELFF
NA	TRBJ1-3	NA	TRBV5-5	CASSFGAGSGNTIYF
NA	NA	NA	TRBV18	CASSPADSYEQYF
NA	TRBJ1-1	NA	TRBV5-1	CASKETDMNTEAFF
NA	TRBJ1-1	TRBD1	TRBV30	CAWSAPGQARPGAFF
NA	TRBJ2-3	NA	TRBV10-3	CASQVGGAYDTQYF
NA	TRBJ1-5	NA	TRBV15	CATSRDSTNQPQHF
NA	TRBJ2-5	NA	TRBV4-1	CASSRSGRVSQEEETQYF
NA	TRBJ1-6	NA	TRBV5-1	CASSLLKGSPLHF
NA	TRBJ2-3	NA	TRBV11-3	CASSGRVTDTQYF
NA	TRBJ2-3	TRBD2	TRBV11-2	CASSLPSGFTDTQYF
few	TRBJ1-6	TRBD1	TRBV11-3	CASSPGQDNSPLHF
NA	TRBJ1-6	TRBD1	TRBV30	CALQGWGESPLHF
NA	TRBJ2-1	NA	TRBV11-3	CASSGGYNEQFF
NA	TRBJ2-5	NA	TRBV11-2	CASSLEGTQYF
NA	TRBJ2-5	NA	TRBV7-9	CASSRYFETQYF
NA	TRBJ2-6	NA	TRBV11-1	CASSLSGLEGANVLTF
NA	TRBJ1-4	TRBD1	TRBV6-5	CASSRDRGEKLFF
NA	TRBJ2-3	TRBD2	TRBV6-5	CASRAGGNTDTQYF
NA	TRBJ2-1	TRBD2	TRBV27	CASSHTGTRAYEQFF
NA	TRBJ2-1	TRBD2	TRBV5-4	CASSLGTSGGYEQFF
NA	TRBJ1-1	NA	TRBV7-9	CASSLSRSNTEAFF
NA	TRBJ1-1	TRBD1	TRBV13	CASSRVTGVTEAFF
NA	TRBJ2-3	NA	TRBV9	CASSTNLRTSTDTQYF
NA	TRBJ1-3	NA	TRBV18	CASSPMRDTGNTIYF
NA	TRBJ2-7	NA	TRBV6-1	CASSEGTGEQYF
NA	TRBJ1-2	TRBD1	TRBV9	CASSDPSGQGIDGYGYTF
once	TRBJ1-6	NA	TRBV6-7	CASSEDSSYNSPLHF
once	TRBJ1-2	TRBD1	TRBV27	CASSLTGVHGYTF
NA	TRBJ2-7	NA	TRBV21-1	CASTHSREGNEQYF
NA	TRBJ2-3	TRBD2	TRBV10-1	CASSRAGELDTQYF
NA	TRBJ2-5	TRBD2	TRBV7-9	CASSRVASGKETQYF
once	TRBJ1-6	TRBD1	TRBV30	CAWRCRDMGTGAGNSPLHF
NA	TRBJ1-3	TRBD1	TRBV5-4	CASSLTGGPGNTIYF
NA	TRBJ2-7	TRBD1	TRBV13	CASSSDRGSYEQYF
NA	TRBJ2-1	NA	TRBV11-2	CASSLGGFGEQFF
NA	TRBJ2-3	TRBD2	TRBV6-1	CALAGITDTQYF
NA	TRBJ1-2	TRBD1	TRBV6-5	CASRHTGVGGYTF
NA	TRBJ1-1	NA	TRBV7-9	CASSLGLGAFF
once	TRBJ2-4	TRBD2	TRBV30	CAWSWTSENIQYF
NA	TRBJ1-5	NA	TRBV21-1	CASSKEDRGSNQPQHF
NA	TRBJ2-7	NA	TRBV9	CASTRQGHSSDEQYF
NA	TRBJ2-3	TRBD2	TRBV9	CASSPPSGATDTQYF
few	TRBJ1-6	NA	TRBV11-2	CASSLVGGFNSPLHF
NA	TRBJ2-2	TRBD2	TRBV10-2	CASRYGGGAGELFF
few	TRBJ2-7	NA	TRBV5-6	CASSLVGAGGIGQQYF
NA	TRBJ2-6	NA	TRBV14	CASSPGFGANVLTF
NA	TRBJ1-1	NA	TRBV9	CASSVYKSGTEAFF
NA	TRBJ1-1	NA	TRBV6-4	CASSEMEQTEAFF
once	TRBJ1-1	NA	TRBV11-2	CASSPGAGSNTEAFF
NA	TRBJ2-4	NA	TRBV11-2	CASSAFTASAKNIQYF